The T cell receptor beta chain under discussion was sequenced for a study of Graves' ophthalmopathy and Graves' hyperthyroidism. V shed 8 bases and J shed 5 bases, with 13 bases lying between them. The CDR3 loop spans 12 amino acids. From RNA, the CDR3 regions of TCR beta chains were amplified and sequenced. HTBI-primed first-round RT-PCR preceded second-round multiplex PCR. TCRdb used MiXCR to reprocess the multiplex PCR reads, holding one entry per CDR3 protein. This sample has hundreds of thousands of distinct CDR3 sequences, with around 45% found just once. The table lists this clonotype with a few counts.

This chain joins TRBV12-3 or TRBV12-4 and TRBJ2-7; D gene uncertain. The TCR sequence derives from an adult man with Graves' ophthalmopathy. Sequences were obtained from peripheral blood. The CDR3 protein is CASGWSPDEQYF. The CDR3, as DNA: TGTGCCAGCGGTTGGTCTCCGGACGAGCAGTACTTC.